This T cell receptor beta chain originates from a study of shared clonotypes between healthy human individuals. Study results and caveats: Clonotypes shared by all four sorted-subset donors had higher generation probabilities than non-shared clonotypes.

Some clones are missing from TCRdb's copy, which holds only in-frame ones; the method was immunoSEQ multiplex PCR. The table lists over a million clones, 98% to 99% of them singletons. The CDR3 is 16 amino acids. The germline CDR1 and CDR2 sequences are SGHAT and FQNNGV. Trimming shortened V by 3 bases and J by 4 bases, and 16 bases separated the two germline ends. In its sample, this clone was seen once. What it binds is unknown. This receptor was taken from a man aged 25-45 years in good health. The sequenced material came from naive CD4+ T cells sorted from blood. Specified subset: CD45RA+ positively selected. V is TRBV11-2 and J is TRBJ2-1, with D perhaps being TRBD1 or TRBD2 (5 bases each). CDR3 coding DNA: TGTGCCAGCAGCTTGTTTCCGGGGCTATCATACAATGAGCAGTTCTTC. This sequence encodes CASSLFPGLSYNEQFF.